The T cell receptor delta chain described here comes from a study of gamma delta lymphoproliferative disorders and STAT genes. TCRdb applied CATT to the multiplex PCR reads for clone calling. In the table there are more than 3,000 delta-chain clones, about 1% of which are singletons. This clone was found a few times. A read error likely explains this, since a far larger clone differs by one base. The receptor sequences were amplified from genomic DNA of peripheral blood mononuclear cells. Germline CDR1 GEAIGNYY, CDR2 EKD. The CDR3 has 20 residues. The chain is built from TRDV2 and TRDJ1, with 7 bases lining up with TRDD3. This TCR was recovered from a human donor in good health. Sequences were obtained from blood. Here the CDR3 reads CACGTVVLGTAGGDTDKLIF. The DNA for the CDR3 is TGTGCCTGTGGCACCGTCGTACTGGGGACTGCCGGAGGGGACACCGATAAACTCATCTTT.